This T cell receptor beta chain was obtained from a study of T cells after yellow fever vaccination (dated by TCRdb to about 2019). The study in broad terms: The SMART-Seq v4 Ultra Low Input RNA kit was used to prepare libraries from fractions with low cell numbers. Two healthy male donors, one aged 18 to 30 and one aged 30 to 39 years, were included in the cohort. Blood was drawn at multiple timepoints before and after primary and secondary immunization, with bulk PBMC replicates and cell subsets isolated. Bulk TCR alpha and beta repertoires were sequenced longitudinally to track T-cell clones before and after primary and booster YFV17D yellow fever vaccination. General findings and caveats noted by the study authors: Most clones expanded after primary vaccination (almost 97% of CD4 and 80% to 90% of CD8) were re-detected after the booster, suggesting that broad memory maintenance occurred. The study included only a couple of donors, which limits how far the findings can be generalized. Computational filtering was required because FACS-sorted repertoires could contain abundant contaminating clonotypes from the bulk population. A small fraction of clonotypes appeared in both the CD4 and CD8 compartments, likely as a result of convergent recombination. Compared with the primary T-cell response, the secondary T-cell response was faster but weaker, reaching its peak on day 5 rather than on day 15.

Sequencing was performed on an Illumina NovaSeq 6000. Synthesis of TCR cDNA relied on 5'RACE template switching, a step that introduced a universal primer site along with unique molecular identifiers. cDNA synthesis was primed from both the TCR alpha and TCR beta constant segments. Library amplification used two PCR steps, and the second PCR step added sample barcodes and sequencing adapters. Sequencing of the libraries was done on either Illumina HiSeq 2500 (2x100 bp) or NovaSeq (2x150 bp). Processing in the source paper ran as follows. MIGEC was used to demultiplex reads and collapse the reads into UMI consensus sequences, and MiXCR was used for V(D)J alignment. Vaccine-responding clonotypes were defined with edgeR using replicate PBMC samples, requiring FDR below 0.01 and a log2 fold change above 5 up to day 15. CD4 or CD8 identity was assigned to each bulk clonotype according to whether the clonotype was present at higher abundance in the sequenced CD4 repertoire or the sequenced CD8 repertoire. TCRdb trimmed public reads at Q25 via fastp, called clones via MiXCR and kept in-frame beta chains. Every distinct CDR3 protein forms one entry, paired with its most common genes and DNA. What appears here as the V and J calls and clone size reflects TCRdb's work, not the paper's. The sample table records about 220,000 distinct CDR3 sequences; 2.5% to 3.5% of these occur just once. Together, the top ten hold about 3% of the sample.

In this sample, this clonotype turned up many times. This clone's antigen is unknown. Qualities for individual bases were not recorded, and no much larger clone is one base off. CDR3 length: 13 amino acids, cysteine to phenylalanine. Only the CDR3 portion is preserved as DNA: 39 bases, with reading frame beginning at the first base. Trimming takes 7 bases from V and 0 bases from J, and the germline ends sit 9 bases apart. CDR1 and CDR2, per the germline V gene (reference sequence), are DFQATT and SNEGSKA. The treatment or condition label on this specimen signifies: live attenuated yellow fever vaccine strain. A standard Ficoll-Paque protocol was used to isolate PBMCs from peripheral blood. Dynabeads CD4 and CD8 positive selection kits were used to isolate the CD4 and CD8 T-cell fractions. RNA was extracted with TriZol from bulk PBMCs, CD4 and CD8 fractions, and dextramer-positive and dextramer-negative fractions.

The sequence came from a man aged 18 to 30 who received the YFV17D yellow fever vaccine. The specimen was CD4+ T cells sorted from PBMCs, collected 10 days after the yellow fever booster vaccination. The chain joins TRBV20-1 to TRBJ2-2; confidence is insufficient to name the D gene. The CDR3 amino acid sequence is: CSVSQSNTGELFF. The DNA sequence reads TGCAGTGTAAGCCAGTCGAACACCGGGGAGCTGTTTTTT.